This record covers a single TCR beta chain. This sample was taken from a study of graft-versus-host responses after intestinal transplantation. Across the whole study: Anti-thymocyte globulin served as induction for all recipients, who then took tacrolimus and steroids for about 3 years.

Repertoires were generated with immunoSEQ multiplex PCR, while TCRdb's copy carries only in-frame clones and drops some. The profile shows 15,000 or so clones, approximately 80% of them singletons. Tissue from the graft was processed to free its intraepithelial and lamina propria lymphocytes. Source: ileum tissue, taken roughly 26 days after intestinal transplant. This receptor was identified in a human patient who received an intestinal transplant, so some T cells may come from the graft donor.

In DNA form, the CDR3 reads TGCGCCAGCAGCCTCCCGACAGGGTCGGTGAATGAAAAACTGTTTTTT. Its translation: CASSLPTGSVNEKLFF. The chain uses TRBV5-1 and TRBJ1-4; 7 bases agree with TRBD1. J lost 5 bases, V lost 4 bases, and 11 bases had no gene match. Germline CDR1 SGHRS, CDR2 YFSETQ. The CDR3 has 16 residues.